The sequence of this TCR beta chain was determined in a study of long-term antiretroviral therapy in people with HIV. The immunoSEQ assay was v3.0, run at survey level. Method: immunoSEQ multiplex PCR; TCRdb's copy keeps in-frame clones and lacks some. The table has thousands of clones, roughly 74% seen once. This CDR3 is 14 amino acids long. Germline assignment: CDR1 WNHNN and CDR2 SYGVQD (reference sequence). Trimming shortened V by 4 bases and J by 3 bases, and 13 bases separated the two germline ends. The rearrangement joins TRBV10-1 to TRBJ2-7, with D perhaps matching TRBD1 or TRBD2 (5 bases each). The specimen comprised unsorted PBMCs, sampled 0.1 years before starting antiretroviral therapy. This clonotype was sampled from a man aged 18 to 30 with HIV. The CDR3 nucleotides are TGCGCCAGCAGTGCAACGGGACCCGGCTACGAGCAGTACTTC. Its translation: CASSATGPGYEQYF.